Sequencing of this T cell receptor (beta chain) was carried out in a study of CD8 T cells in ankylosing spondylitis. Overall study findings and caveats: As reported, disease-linked clones showed significant enrichment in matched ankylosing spondylitis synovial fluid. The study identified a TCR beta motif of under 10 highly homologous variants that appeared characteristic of ankylosing spondylitis blood.

V trimming: 4 bases; J trimming: 2 bases; junction bases outside the gene matches: 6. The CDR3 totals 15 residues. Germline-derived CDR1 and CDR2 are SGHTA and FQGNSA. Libraries of TCR beta came from quantitative 5'-RACE with molecular barcodes. TCRdb passed the 5' RACE reads through MiXCR, listing each CDR3 protein once. There are about 220,000 distinct CDR3 sequences in the sample; 10% to 13% occur only once, and approximately 20% lies in the top ten. This clonotype was detected many times. Its cognate antigen is unknown. The rearrangement uses TRBV7-2 and TRBJ2-7; 9 positions agree with TRBD2. The TCR comes from a male donor with ankylosing spondylitis or in good health (not recorded which). Sequenced: blood, either unsorted or a sorted T cell fraction (not recorded which). In DNA form, the CDR3 reads TGTGCCAGCAGCTCGGGTAGCGGGGGCACCTACGAGCAGTACTTC. Amino acid sequence: CASSSGSGGTYEQYF.